Reported below is one TCR beta chain. What it binds is unknown. As to time point: late sampling 161 to 241 days after vaccination in a few convalescent patients. This sample's treatment: roughly 11-day PBMC culture with coronavirus spike peptide pools or control peptides (ViraFEST assay). The data derive from a study of vaccination and CD4 T cells after COVID-19. About the research overall: Median time from second vaccine dose to sampling was 72 days (14 to 241).

In germline, CDR1 is LNHNV, CDR2 YYDKDF (reference sequence). Deletions cut 8 bases from V and 6 bases from J, with 14 bases between. The CDR3 totals 12 residues. Sequence data for DNA of cultured CD4+ T cells were generated by the Oncomine TCR Beta short-read assay. TCRdb called the PCR reads again in MiXCR, with one record for every CDR3 protein. In the table there are some 15,000 distinct CDR3 sequences, approximately 50% of which are singletons. This chain links TRBV15 with TRBJ2-7; a weak D match, TRBD2 (5 bases). This specimen consisted of CD4+ T cells from blood, cultured in vitro, obtained about 7 months after SARS-CoV-2 vaccination. The sequence was collected from a human donor who had recovered from COVID-19. The CDR3 nucleotides are TGTGCCACCCGAGGGAGTGGTTCCGAGCAGTACTTC. As protein: CATRGSGSEQYF.